These 27 T cell receptor beta chains came from one sample sequenced in a study of blood T cell repertoires in COVID-19. TCRdb's copy holds only in-frame clones and misses some; the assay was immunoSEQ multiplex PCR. The data show 42,000 or so clones, with roughly 84% seen just once and around 2.4% held by the top ten. The sample was peripheral blood. The receptors were gathered from a human donor in a cohort sampled during active COVID-19.

The rearrangement links TRBV19 to TRBJ1-3, with D possibly matching TRBD1 (5 bases). Germline V CDR1 and CDR2: LNHDA, SQIVND (reference sequence). Trimming stripped 3 bases from V and 0 bases from J, with 12 bases between. The CDR3 length is 16 residues. The CDR3 nucleotides read TGTGCCAGTAGTATGGGCAGGGATCTCTCTGGAAACACCATATATTTT. It encodes CASSMGRDLSGNTIYF.

The chain recombines TRBV5-1 with TRBJ1-1; D uncertain. V was pared by 3 bases and J by 2 bases, with 11 bases between. Germline-derived CDR1 and CDR2 are SGHRS and YFSETQ. The CDR3 loop spans 14 amino acids. The CDR3 region is CASSSPGYNTEAFF. The CDR3 bases are TGCGCCAGCAGCTCGCCGGGATACAACACTGAAGCTTTCTTT.

This clone was seen a single time. V is TRBV6-5 and J is TRBJ2-2; unclear D gene. The germline CDR1 and CDR2 sequences are MNHEY and SVGAGI. The CDR3 runs to 14 residues. V lost 2 bases and J lost 4, with 8 bases in between. CDR3 sequence reads: CASSYGDFTGELFF. In nucleotides, the CDR3 is TGTGCCAGCAGTTACGGAGACTTCACCGGGGAGCTGTTTTTT.

The rearrangement uses TRBV7-3 and TRBJ1-1; unclear D gene. Between the trimmed V and J ends, which lost 5 bases and 1 base, there was a span of 8 bases. From germline, CDR1 is SGHTA and CDR2 FQGTGA. CDR3 size: 13 residues. CDR3 loop: CASSPTTNTEAFF. The CDR3 coding sequence is TGTGCCAGCAGCCCCACTACGAACACTGAAGCTTTCTTT.

The rearrangement joins TRBV19 to TRBJ1-5; no clear D. Germline V gene data show CDR1 as LNHDA and CDR2 as SQIVND (reference sequence). Trimming removed 5 bases from V and 3 bases from J, with 17 bases in between. This CDR3 has 16 amino acids. The CDR3 loop is CASSPRGTSFNQPQHF. In nucleotides, the CDR3 is TGTGCCAGTAGTCCCCGGGGTACCTCCTTCAATCAGCCCCAGCATTTT.

The chain couples TRBV7-3 to TRBJ2-1, with D possibly TRBD2 on 5 matching bases. CDR1 is SGHTA and CDR2 is FQGTGA in the germline V gene. The CDR3 has 13 residues. Trimming took off 2 bases at V and 9 bases at J, with 11 bases between the two ends. The CDR3 DNA sequence: TGTGCCAGCAGCTTAGGCTCCAGCGGTGAGCAGTTCTTC. This codes for CASSLGSSGEQFF.

In its sample, this clone was seen a few times. The V and J genes are TRBV19 and TRBJ1-6; TRBD1 might be the D (5 bases). The V end lost 1 base, the J end lost 7 bases, and 11 bases lay between the germline ends. CDR1 LNHDA and CDR2 SQIVND come from the germline V gene (reference sequence). This CDR3 has 15 amino acids. In DNA, the CDR3 is TGTGCCAGTAGTATAGTTCCGGAGGGGAATTCACCCCTCCACTTT. Its translation: CASSIVPEGNSPLHF.

This chain connects TRBV5-1 to TRBJ1-2; no definite D call. The CDR3 extends over 13 amino acids. CDR1 and CDR2 (germline): SGHRS, YFSETQ. Deletions cut 4 bases from V and 8 bases from J, with 15 bases between. CDR3 DNA sequence: TGCGCCAGCAGCCCCACTTCCCGGGAGGGCTACACCTTC. The encoded protein is CASSPTSREGYTF.

CDR3 DNA: TGTGCCAGCAGTTGGGGACAGGGTGTTGAGACCCAGTACTTC. It is translated as CASSWGQGVETQYF. The chain combines TRBV6-6 with TRBJ2-5; 9 bases are shared with TRBD1. CDR1 and CDR2 (germline): MNHNY, SVGAGI (reference sequence). The trim removed 4 bases at V and 5 bases at J, leaving 5 bases unmatched. The CDR3 sequence is 14 residues long.

As for this clone: The junction departs from germline at one end; a sequencing error may be responsible. The genes are TRBV7-7 and TRBJ2-7; TRBD2 might be the D (5 bases). The germline CDR1 and CDR2 sequences are SSHAT and FNYEAQ (reference sequence). The CDR3 runs to 15 residues. The DNA of the CDR3 is TGTGCTAGCAGCTTAGGGCAGACGAGGGACTACGAGCAGTACTTC. It translates to CASSLGQTRDYEQYF.

The V gene is TRBV11-1, the J gene TRBJ1-3, with D hard to call. Trimming removed 3 bases from V and 1 base from J, with 7 bases in between. The germline V gene has CDR1 SGHAT and CDR2 FQDESV (reference sequence). This CDR3 region has 14 residues. The CDR3 region is CASSFAGSGNTIYF. The CDR3 region has the DNA TGTGCCAGCAGCTTCGCAGGTTCTGGAAACACCATATATTTT.

The chain recombines TRBV6-5 with TRBJ1-2; the D gene is possibly TRBD1 (6 bases). CDR1 and CDR2 from the germline V gene are MNHEY and SVGAGI. The CDR3 totals 14 residues. Trimming left V 6 bases short and J 0 bases short, with 11 bases between. The CDR3 spells CASRVGAANYGYTF. The CDR3 DNA reads as TGTGCCAGCAGGGTGGGGGCAGCTAACTATGGCTACACCTTC.

This chain links TRBV5-1 with TRBJ1-3; D gene uncertain. The CDR3 is 15 residues long. Germline loops: CDR1 SGHRS, CDR2 YFSETQ. Trimming cost V 0 bases and J 0 bases, with 7 bases left between them. The CDR3 protein is CASSLDRNSGNTIYF. CDR3 in DNA: TGCGCCAGCAGCTTGGACAGAAACTCTGGAAACACCATATATTTT.

The chain is built from TRBV6-1 and TRBJ1-2; 10 bases are shared with TRBD1. V gave up 2 bases and J gave up 6 bases; unmatched junction bases: 15. The V gene's germline CDR1 is MNHNS and CDR2 SASEGT. CDR3 length: 18 amino acids. As DNA, the CDR3 is TGTGCCAGCAGTGAATGGACAGGGGGGATGGTATCGGCGAATGGCTACACCTTC. Translating gives CASSEWTGGMVSANGYTF.

The gene calls are TRBV6-6 and TRBJ2-7; D might be TRBD1 (6 bases). Per germline, CDR1 MNHNY and CDR2 SVGAGI (reference sequence). This CDR3 is built from 15 residues. V lost 5 bases, J lost 3 bases, and 17 bases lay in between. CDR3 in amino acids: CASSGGTPRGYEQYF. CDR3 DNA: TGTGCCAGCAGTGGTGGGACACCAAGGGGCTACGAGCAGTACTTC.

This clone was found once. This sequence joins TRBV2 and TRBJ2-7, with D hard to call. The ends were cut back, 6 bases at V and 0 bases at J, with 12 bases in the middle. The CDR3 has 14 residues. The V gene's germline CDR1 is SNHLY and CDR2 FYNNEI. The CDR3 loop reads CASRVSFSSYEQYF. CDR3 DNA sequence: TGTGCCAGCAGGGTTAGCTTCAGCTCCTACGAGCAGTACTTC. The variable domain in full, completed from reference TRBV2 and TRBJ2-7, reads EPEVTQTPSHQVTQMGQEVILRCVPISNHLYFYWYRQILGQKVEFLVSFYNNEISEKSEIFDDQFSVERPDGSNFTLKIRSTKLEDSAMYFCASRVSFSSYEQYFGPGTRLTVT.

The J gene is TRBJ2-7, the V gene TRBV11-2; 8 bases align to TRBD2. V lost 5 bases, J lost 7 bases, and 7 bases stayed unmatched. CDR1 SGHAT and CDR2 FQNNGV come from the germline V gene. There are 13 residues in the CDR3. CDR3: CASSPGGAGEQYF. In nucleotides, the CDR3 is TGTGCCAGCAGCCCCGGGGGGGCGGGGGAGCAGTACTTC.

The chain has TRBV7-9 and TRBJ1-1, with 7 bases aligning to TRBD1. The length of the CDR3 is 15 residues. Germline V gene sequence: CDR1 SEHNR, CDR2 FQNEAQ (reference sequence). V lost 1 base, J lost 3 bases, and 5 bases stayed unmatched. CDR3 bases: TGTGCCAGCAGCTTAGTAGAGGGACAGTACACTGAAGCTTTCTTT. This encodes CASSLVEGQYTEAFF.

This clone was seen just once. The chain links TRBV7-2 to TRBJ2-1; 8 bases are shared with TRBD1. The CDR3 contains 14 residues. The J segment lost 7 bases and the V segment lost 6 bases, leaving 8 bases of the junction unmatched. Germline V gene data show CDR1 as SGHTA and CDR2 as FQGNSA. This chain's CDR3 is CASSIDRGRNEQFF. CDR3 DNA sequence: TGTGCCAGCAGTATAGACAGGGGTCGGAATGAGCAGTTCTTC.

The chain links TRBV15 to TRBJ2-3; 9 bases match TRBD1. Germline CDR1 is LNHNV and CDR2 is YYDKDF (reference sequence). V shed 1 base, J shed 4 bases, and the junction held 3 bases outside the gene matches. The CDR3 is 15 amino acids. As DNA, the CDR3 is TGTGCCACCAGCAGAGGGGGACAGGGTTCAGATACGCAGTATTTT. Encoded protein: CATSRGGQGSDTQYF.

The chain links TRBV4-2 to TRBJ2-5; 9 bases are shared with TRBD2. CDR3 length: 16 residues. The ends lost 2 bases at V and 5 bases at J; junction bases unmatched: 9. Per the germline V gene, CDR1 is LGHNA and CDR2 is YNFKEQ. CDR3 coding DNA: TGTGCCAGCAGCCAAAGCGGCGGGGGGGCTTCGGAGACCCAGTACTTC. As protein: CASSQSGGGASETQYF.

The chain combines TRBV5-1 with TRBJ2-2; maybe TRBD2 (5 bases). The V end was cut by 0 bases, the J end by 7 bases, with 10 bases between. The length of the CDR3 is 14 residues. From germline, CDR1 is SGHRS and CDR2 YFSETQ. The DNA of the CDR3 is TGCGCCAGCAGCTTGGACGACGGGGTCGGGGAGCTGTTTTTT. Translated, it gives CASSLDDGVGELFF.

The CDR3: CAWTPMRSSGGSSGYTF. The CDR3 DNA sequence: TGTGCCTGGACACCCATGAGGAGCTCGGGTGGAAGCAGTGGCTACACCTTC. The rearrangement links TRBV30 to TRBJ1-2; D is uncertain. The V and J ends lost 4 bases and 7 bases respectively, with 28 bases between them. CDR3 length: 17 residues. Per the germline V gene, CDR1 is GTSNPN and CDR2 is SVGIG (reference sequence). The full variable domain, completed using reference TRBV30 and TRBJ1-2, is SQTIHQWPATLVQPVGSPLSLECTVEGTSNPNLYWYRQAAGRGLQLLFYSVGIGQISSEVPQNLSASRPQDRQFILSSKKLLLSDSGFYLCAWTPMRSSGGSSGYTFGSGTRLTVV.

The genes are TRBV23-1 and TRBJ2-1; TRBD1 agrees at 12 bases. TRBV23-1 is treated as an ORF (open reading frame) with a function not yet certain. V trimming: 6 bases; J trimming: 7 bases; junction bases outside the gene matches: 10. The CDR3 spans 16 residues. CDR3 loop: CASSPLGDRGQNEQFF. The CDR3 DNA sequence: TGCGCCAGCAGCCCACTGGGGGACAGGGGGCAAAATGAGCAGTTCTTC.

The chain links TRBV30 to TRBJ2-3, with 9 bases matching TRBD2. The junction had 3 bases not matched to a gene; V was cut back by 4 bases and J by 4 bases. Germline lookup yields CDR1 GTSNPN and CDR2 SVGIG (reference sequence). The CDR3 sequence is 13 residues long. The CDR3 DNA follows: TGTGCCTGGATTAGACTAGCGGCAGATACGCAGTATTTT. Translated, it gives CAWIRLAADTQYF.

This clone was seen a few times. The V gene is TRBV19, the J gene TRBJ2-7; a weak D match, TRBD1 (5 bases). This CDR3 comprises 16 residues. Germline V gives CDR1 LNHDA, CDR2 SQIVND (reference sequence). V lost 5 bases, J lost 4 bases, and 21 bases lay in between. The CDR3 bases are TGTGCCAGTAGTGCCTTAGACAGCCATGTAATATACGAGCAGTACTTC. This gives the protein CASSALDSHVIYEQYF. The full variable domain, in which reference TRBV19 and TRBJ2-7 provide the parts outside the CDR3, is DGGITQSPKYLFRKEGQNVTLSCEQNLNHDAMYWYRQDPGQGLRLIYYSQIVNDFQKGDIAEGYSVSREKKESFPLTVTSAQKNPTAFYLCASSALDSHVIYEQYFGPGTRLTVT.

The V and J genes are TRBV4-1 and TRBJ1-5; D is ambiguous. Germline V gives CDR1 MGHRA, CDR2 YSYEKL. This CDR3 region has 16 residues. V was pared by 0 bases and J by 5 bases, with 14 bases between. As DNA, the CDR3 is TGCGCCAGCAGCCAAGAAGTCGGCAGGAACGATCAGCCCCAGCATTTT. It translates to CASSQEVGRNDQPQHF.